The 9 T cell receptor beta chains below were found in one sample sequenced in a study of cytomegalovirus exposure and HLA in healthy donors. Use of 60 Vbeta and 13 Jbeta primers characterized the PCR. Using immunoSEQ multiplex PCR, the repertoire was profiled, and TCRdb retains in-frame clones only, with some absent. The sample gives about 92,000 clones, just under 70% of which show up once; about 2.9% is in the top ten. Sequences were obtained from PBMCs. These receptors were obtained from a man aged 45-60 years in good health and CMV-seronegative.

The chain employs TRBV6-6 and TRBJ2-1; D remains unclear. This CDR3 has 11 residues. Germline V gene sequence: CDR1 MNHNY, CDR2 SVGAGI (reference sequence). V was pared by 5 bases and J by 4 bases, with 3 bases between. As DNA, the CDR3 is TGTGCCAGCAGTCTTTACAATGAGCAGTTCTTC. Its protein is CASSLYNEQFF.

This clone was found once. The chain couples TRBV9 to TRBJ2-1, with D hard to call. The length of the CDR3 is 14 residues. Germline CDR1 SGDLS, CDR2 YYNGEE. V gave up 1 base and J gave up 4 bases, with 9 bases separating them. CDR3: CASSVQNRYNEQFF. CDR3 nucleotide sequence: TGTGCCAGCAGCGTACAGAACAGATACAATGAGCAGTTCTTC.

This rearrangement joins TRBV5-1 to TRBJ1-4; perhaps TRBD1 as D (5 bases). Germline-derived CDR1 and CDR2 are SGHRS and YFSETQ. Deletions cut 2 bases from V and 6 bases from J, with 17 bases between. The CDR3 extends over 16 amino acids. CDR3 loop: CASSFAPRAGDEKLFF. CDR3 DNA: TGCGCCAGCAGCTTCGCCCCCAGGGCAGGAGATGAAAAACTGTTTTTT.

The chain employs TRBV4-1 and TRBJ1-2; a possible D gene is TRBD1 (6 bases). Trimming stripped 4 bases from V and 2 bases from J, with 17 bases between. The CDR3 runs to 16 residues. Germline values: CDR1 MGHRA, CDR2 YSYEKL. In nucleotides, the CDR3 is TGCGCCAGCAGCCCATCGGGGGGGGCGCGGAACTATGGCTACACCTTC. This sequence encodes CASSPSGGARNYGYTF.

The rearrangement uses TRBV9 and TRBJ1-5; TRBD1 matches at 8 bases. There are 14 residues in the CDR3. V lost 5 bases and J lost 3; bases outside the gene matches: 4. The germline V gene has CDR1 SGDLS and CDR2 YYNGEE. In nucleotides, the CDR3 is TGTGCCAGCAGTGCAGGGGGCTCCAATCAGCCCCAGCATTTT. Residues: CASSAGGSNQPQHF.

This clone was detected only a few times. The chain is built from TRBV27 and TRBJ1-4; 7 nucleotides match TRBD1. The CDR3 consists of 14 residues. The V gene end was trimmed by 4 bases and the J gene end by 10 bases; junction bases not matched to a gene: 9. The germline CDR1 and CDR2 sequences are MNHEY and SMNVEV (reference sequence). CDR3 in DNA: TGTGCCAGCAGTTCTAGACAGGGTGGGGGAAAACTGTTTTTT. Encoded protein: CASSSRQGGGKLFF.

V gene TRBV19 combines with J gene TRBJ1-1; maybe TRBD1 (5 bases). CDR3 length: 13 residues. In germline, CDR1 is LNHDA, CDR2 SQIVND (reference sequence). Trimming stripped 7 bases from V and 0 bases from J, with 9 bases between. DNA of the CDR3: TGTGCCAGTAACAGACAGTTGAACACTGAAGCTTTCTTT. Protein product: CASNRQLNTEAFF. The complete variable domain, with remaining parts taken from reference TRBV19 and TRBJ1-1, reads DGGITQSPKYLFRKEGQNVTLSCEQNLNHDAMYWYRQDPGQGLRLIYYSQIVNDFQKGDIAEGYSVSREKKESFPLTVTSAQKNPTAFYLCASNRQLNTEAFFGQGTRLTVV.

The rearrangement uses TRBV18 and TRBJ1-2, with D possibly being TRBD1 (5 bases). The CDR3 runs 15 residues. Trimming stripped 2 bases from V and 4 bases from J, with 14 bases between. Germline CDR1 is KGHSH and CDR2 is LQKENI. The CDR3 DNA sequence: TGTGCCAGCTCACCAGGCGTAGGGGATAGCTATGGCTACACCTTC. This sequence encodes CASSPGVGDSYGYTF.

To note about this clone: The conserved phenylalanine or tryptophan is not found at the CDR3 terminus, so this likely reflects a read error. This chain links TRBV6-1 with TRBJ1-1; TRBD1 might be the D (5 bases). The germline CDR1 and CDR2 sequences are MNHNS and SASEGT. V was pared by 5 bases and J by 9 bases, with 13 bases between. The CDR3 is made up of 12 amino acids. The DNA for the CDR3 is TGTGCCAGCAGTAGGGAGGGGACTCAAGCTTTCGTT. Translated, it gives CASSREGTQAFV.